This T cell receptor (beta chain) was identified during a study of Tregs in tolerant kidney transplant recipients. Recipients received nonmyeloablative bone marrow transplants from related graft donors, with transient mixed chimerism. The study, taken as a whole, reports: The most relevant donor-specific Treg TCRbeta repertoire apparently came from expansion with activated donor B cells. Antigen-driven expansion was suggested because donor-specific Tregs expanded more than all Tregs in tolerant patients.

The table came from immunoSEQ multiplex PCR; TCRdb's copy has only in-frame clones and leaves some out. The sample comprises about 50,000 clones, roughly 87% of which are singletons, and 15% to 19% rests with the top ten. To note about this clone: Its antigen is as yet unknown.

V was clipped by 2 bases and J by 9 bases, with 13 bases between them. This CDR3 has 13 residues. Looked up from germline, CDR1 is SEHNR and CDR2 is FQNEAQ (reference sequence). This sequence was found in a human patient who received a combined kidney and bone marrow transplant. Some T cells may originate from the graft donor. The rearrangement joins TRBV7-9 to TRBJ1-2; a weak D match, TRBD1 (5 bases). Specimen: CD8+ T cells from blood (PBMCs), collected 12 months after the transplant. The CDR3 is CASSLPGSSSYTF. The DNA of the CDR3 is TGTGCCAGCAGCTTACCAGGGTCTTCGAGCTACACCTTC. Looking up the rest from reference TRBV7-9 and TRBJ1-2 gives the full variable domain: DTGVSQNPRHKITKRGQNVTFRCDPISEHNRLYWYRQTLGQGPEFLTYFQNEAQLEKSRLLSDRFSAERPKGSFSTLEIQRTEQGDSAMYLCASSLPGSSSYTFGSGTRLTVV.